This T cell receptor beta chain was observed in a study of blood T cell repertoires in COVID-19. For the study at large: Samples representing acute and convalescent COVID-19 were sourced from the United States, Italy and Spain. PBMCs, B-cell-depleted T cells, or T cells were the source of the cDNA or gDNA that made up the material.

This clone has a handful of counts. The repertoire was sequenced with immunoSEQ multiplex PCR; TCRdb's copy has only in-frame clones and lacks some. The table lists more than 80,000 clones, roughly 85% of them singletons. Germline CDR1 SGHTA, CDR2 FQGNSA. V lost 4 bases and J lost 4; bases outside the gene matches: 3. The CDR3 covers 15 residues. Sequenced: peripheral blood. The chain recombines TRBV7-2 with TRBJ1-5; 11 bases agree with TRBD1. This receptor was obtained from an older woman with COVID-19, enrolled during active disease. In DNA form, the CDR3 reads TGTGCCAGCAGCTGGACAGGGGGCCTGAATCAGCCCCAGCATTTT. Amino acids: CASSWTGGLNQPQHF.